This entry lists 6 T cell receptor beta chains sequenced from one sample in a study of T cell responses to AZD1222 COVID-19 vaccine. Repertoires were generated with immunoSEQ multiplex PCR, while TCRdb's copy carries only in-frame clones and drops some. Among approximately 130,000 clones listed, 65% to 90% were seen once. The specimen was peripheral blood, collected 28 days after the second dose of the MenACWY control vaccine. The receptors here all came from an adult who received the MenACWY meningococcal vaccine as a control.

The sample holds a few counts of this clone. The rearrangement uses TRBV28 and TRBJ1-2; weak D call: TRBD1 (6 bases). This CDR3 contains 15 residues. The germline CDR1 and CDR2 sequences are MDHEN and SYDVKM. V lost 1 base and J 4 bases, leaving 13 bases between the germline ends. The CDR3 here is CASSLLGGLSYGYTF. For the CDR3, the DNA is TGTGCCAGCAGTTTATTAGGGGGGCTTAGCTATGGCTACACCTTC.

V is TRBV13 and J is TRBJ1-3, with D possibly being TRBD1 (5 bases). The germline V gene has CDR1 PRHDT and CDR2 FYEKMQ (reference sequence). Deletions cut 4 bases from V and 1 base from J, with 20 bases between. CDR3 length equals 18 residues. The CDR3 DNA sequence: TGTGCCAGCAGCTCCCCCGGTAGGGGAAGGCAGTCTGGAAACACCATATATTTT. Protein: CASSSPGRGRQSGNTIYF.

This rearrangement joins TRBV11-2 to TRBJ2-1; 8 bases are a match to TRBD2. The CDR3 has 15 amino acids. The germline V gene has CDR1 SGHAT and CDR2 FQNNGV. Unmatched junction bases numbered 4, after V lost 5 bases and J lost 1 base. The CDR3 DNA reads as TGTGCCAGCAGCCGGACTAGCCTTTCCTACAATGAGCAGTTCTTC. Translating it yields CASSRTSLSYNEQFF.

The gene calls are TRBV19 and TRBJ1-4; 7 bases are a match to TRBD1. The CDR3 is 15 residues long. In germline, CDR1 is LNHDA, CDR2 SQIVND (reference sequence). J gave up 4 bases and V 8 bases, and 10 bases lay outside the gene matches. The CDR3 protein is CASGRLGQLNEKLFF. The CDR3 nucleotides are TGTGCCAGTGGCAGATTGGGACAGCTTAATGAAAAACTGTTTTTT.

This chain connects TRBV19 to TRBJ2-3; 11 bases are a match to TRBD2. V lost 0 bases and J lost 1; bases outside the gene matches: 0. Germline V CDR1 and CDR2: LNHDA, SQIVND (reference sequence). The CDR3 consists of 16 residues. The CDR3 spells CASSIDSGGGTDTQYF. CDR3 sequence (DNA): TGTGCCAGTAGTATAGATAGCGGGGGGGGCACAGATACGCAGTATTTT.

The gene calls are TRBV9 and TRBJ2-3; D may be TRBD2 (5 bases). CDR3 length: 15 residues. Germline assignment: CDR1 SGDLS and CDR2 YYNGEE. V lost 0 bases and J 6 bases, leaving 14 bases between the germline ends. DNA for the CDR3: TGTGCCAGCAGCGTAGCGGGGTCGTTTAGGGATACGCAGTATTTT. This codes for CASSVAGSFRDTQYF.